A single sample is the source of the 22 T cell receptor beta chains below, sequenced in a study of blood T cell repertoires in COVID-19. Assay used: immunoSEQ multiplex PCR; TCRdb lists only in-frame clones, some missing. The repertoire holds tens of thousands of clones, with about 85% as singletons. Sequencing used peripheral blood. These receptors all come from a woman between 65 and 79 years old with acute or convalescent COVID-19.

This clone was recorded only once. The V call is TRBV9, the J call TRBJ2-3; the match to TRBD2 covers 8 bases. The ends lost 3 bases at V and 2 bases at J; junction bases unmatched: 8. Germline V CDR1 and CDR2: SGDLS, YYNGEE. The CDR3 runs 16 residues. Written as DNA, the CDR3 is TGTGCCAGCAGCGCCCCCTCGCGGGGGGACACAGATACGCAGTATTTT. Translation: CASSAPSRGDTDTQYF.

This clone was picked up one time. The rearrangement uses TRBV9 and TRBJ1-1, with D possibly being TRBD1 (5 bases). Trimming removed 6 bases at V and 5 bases at J, with 11 bases between. There are 12 residues in the CDR3. The germline gives CDR1 SGDLS, CDR2 YYNGEE. CDR3 in DNA: TGTGCCAGCACAGGGTGGAATACTGAAGCTTTCTTT. This gives the protein CASTGWNTEAFF.

This chain's CDR3 is CASSERGEAFF. For the CDR3, the DNA is TGCGCCAGCAGTGAGCGAGGGGAAGCTTTCTTT. The rearrangement links TRBV10-2 to TRBJ1-1; D not resolved. Germline CDR1 and CDR2: WSHSY and SAAADI. Trimming removed 2 bases at V and 8 bases at J, with 6 bases between. CDR3 length equals 11 residues.

The chain couples TRBV24-1 to TRBJ2-5; 11 bases agree with TRBD1. The germline CDR1 and CDR2 sequences are KGHDR and SFDVKD. This CDR3 contains 16 residues. The V segment lost 4 bases and the J segment 5 bases; nucleotides outside the gene matches: 8. CDR3 protein: CATSETGQGASETQYF. The CDR3 region has the DNA TGTGCCACCAGTGAAACAGGACAGGGGGCGTCGGAGACCCAGTACTTC.

The V and J genes are TRBV7-2 and TRBJ2-5, with D possibly matching TRBD2 (5 bases). Per germline, CDR1 SGHTA and CDR2 FQGNSA. Trimming pared 2 bases from V and 0 bases from J, leaving 13 bases between. The CDR3 covers 16 residues. The DNA of the CDR3 is TGTGCCAGCAGCTTAATGGCCAGCGGTTACCAAGAGACCCAGTACTTC. Translating gives CASSLMASGYQETQYF.

The chain has TRBV2 and TRBJ1-1, with 8 bases that match TRBD1. The ends lost 6 bases at V and 1 base at J; junction bases unmatched: 10. The V gene's germline CDR1 is SNHLY and CDR2 FYNNEI. This CDR3 has 16 amino acids. The CDR3 region is CASRRRTGQKNTEAFF. CDR3 sequence (DNA): TGTGCCAGCAGACGCAGGACAGGGCAGAAGAACACTGAAGCTTTCTTT.

This clone was picked up one time. The junction does not match germline at one end; this may be a read error. The chain carries TRBV3-1 (or the pseudogene TRBV3-2) and TRBJ2-3, with a possible D match to TRBD2 (6 bases). This CDR3 is built from 15 residues. Germline V gene sequence: CDR1 LGHDT, CDR2 YNNKEL (reference sequence). The CDR3: CASSQGPTSSDTQYF. The CDR3 coding sequence is TGTGCCAGCAGTCAAGGACCGACTAGTTCAGATACGCAGTATTTT.

The chain employs TRBV6-6 and TRBJ1-3, with 9 positions matching TRBD1. V lost 7 bases and J lost 0; bases outside the gene matches: 7. CDR3 length: 16 amino acids. The germline V gene encodes CDR1 MNHNY and CDR2 SVGAGI (reference sequence). CDR3 sequence reads: CASTNRQGDSGNTIYF. The CDR3 nucleotides are TGTGCCAGCACCAACAGACAGGGGGACTCTGGAAACACCATATATTTT.

This chain uses TRBV5-1 with TRBJ2-2; 9 bases map to TRBD1. Germline CDR1 reads SGHRS; CDR2 reads YFSETQ. This CDR3 is 16 amino acids long. V shed 0 bases, J shed 1 base, and the junction held 1 base outside the gene matches. The DNA of the CDR3 is TGCGCCAGCAGCTTGGGGACAGGGGAGAACACCGGGGAGCTGTTTTTT. Translation: CASSLGTGENTGELFF.

This clone has only one observation. The J gene is TRBJ1-1, the V gene TRBV19, with a tentative D call TRBD1 (6 bases). The germline V gene has CDR1 LNHDA and CDR2 SQIVND (reference sequence). The CDR3 consists of 13 residues. V lost 3 bases to trimming and J lost 5 bases, with 10 bases between them. The CDR3 DNA reads as TGTGCCAGTAGTATGAACAGGGCGACTGAAGCTTTCTTT. Translated, it gives CASSMNRATEAFF.

This clone was recorded once. The gene calls are TRBV18 and TRBJ1-2, with D tentatively TRBD1 (5 bases). Looked up from germline, CDR1 is KGHSH and CDR2 is LQKENI. V was trimmed by 6 bases and J by 3 bases, leaving 17 bases between them. The CDR3 runs 15 residues. The CDR3 reads CASSRTGGKDYGYTF. CDR3 in DNA: TGTGCCAGCTCGCGCACCGGGGGGAAAGACTATGGCTACACCTTC.

This chain uses TRBV5-1 with TRBJ2-2; possibly TRBD2 for D (6 bases). This CDR3 spans 17 amino acids. V lost 0 bases, J lost 1 base, and 13 bases lay in between. CDR1 SGHRS and CDR2 YFSETQ come from the germline V gene. CDR3 bases: TGCGCCAGCAGCTTGGTAATGGGGGGAGTGAACACCGGGGAGCTGTTTTTT. It encodes CASSLVMGGVNTGELFF.

The chain has TRBV5-5 and TRBJ1-1; tentatively, D is TRBD1 (5 bases). Germline values: CDR1 SGHKS, CDR2 YYEKEE (reference sequence). The V end was cut by 0 bases, the J end by 2 bases, with 8 bases between. The CDR3 is 14 amino acids. The CDR3: CASSLAGTNTEAFF. The DNA for the CDR3 is TGTGCCAGCAGCTTGGCAGGGACTAACACTGAAGCTTTCTTT. Full variable domain (missing parts from reference TRBV5-5 and TRBJ1-1): DAGVTQSPTHLIKTRGQQVTLRCSPISGHKSVSWYQQVLGQGPQFIFQYYEKEERGRGNFPDRFSARQFPNYSSELNVNALLLGDSALYLCASSLAGTNTEAFFGQGTRLTVV.

J is TRBJ2-3 and V is TRBV9; TRBD1 agrees at 7 bases. Germline V CDR1 and CDR2: SGDLS, YYNGEE. With 2 bases clipped from V and 4 bases from J, the junction kept 7 bases outside the gene matches. The CDR3 has 15 residues. This CDR3 reads CASSVTGEIADTQYF. For the CDR3, the DNA is TGTGCCAGCAGCGTTACAGGGGAGATAGCAGATACGCAGTATTTT.

The V call is TRBV13, the J call TRBJ2-7; TRBD2 aligns across 7 bases. Germline V gene data show CDR1 as PRHDT and CDR2 as FYEKMQ (reference sequence). This CDR3 is 15 amino acids long. Germline trimming cut 1 base from V and 3 bases from J; bases unmatched to any gene: 6. CDR3 in DNA: TGTGCCAGCAGCTTAGCGGGGGAGGGAGGCTACGAGCAGTACGTC. It yields the protein CASSLAGEGGYEQYV.

The rearrangement links TRBV25-1 to TRBJ1-5; D ambiguous. The CDR3 is 14 amino acids. V shed 1 base and J shed 4 bases, with 8 bases lying between them. Germline V gene sequence: CDR1 MGHDK, CDR2 SYGVNS. CDR3 coding DNA: TGTGCCAGCAGTGAATCCCTAGGAAATCAGCCCCAGCATTTT. The encoded protein is CASSESLGNQPQHF. The variable domain in full, with the rest retrieved from reference TRBV25-1 and TRBJ1-5, is EADIYQTPRYLVIGTGKKITLECSQTMGHDKMYWYQQDPGMELHLIHYSYGVNSTEKGDLSSESTVSRIRTEHFPLTLESARPSHTSQYLCASSESLGNQPQHFGDGTRLSIL.

The chain has TRBV6-5 and TRBJ1-1; 9 nucleotides align to TRBD1. Germline values: CDR1 MNHEY, CDR2 SVGAGI. V dropped 5 bases and J dropped 5; count of bases not matched to a gene: 9. The CDR3 totals 15 residues. The CDR3 is CASSPPGQGKTEAFF. CDR3 sequence (DNA): TGTGCCAGCAGTCCTCCGGGACAGGGAAAAACTGAAGCTTTCTTT.

The V and J genes are TRBV19 and TRBJ2-2, with 8 positions matching TRBD1. Germline loops: CDR1 LNHDA, CDR2 SQIVND (reference sequence). CDR3 length: 15 residues. Trimming at V came to 3 bases and at J to 6 bases, leaving 6 bases not matched to a gene. In DNA form, the CDR3 reads TGTGCCAGTAGTATCGCGACAGGGGTATCCGGGGAGCTGTTTTTT. This gives the protein CASSIATGVSGELFF.

This chain joins TRBV4-3 and TRBJ2-1; possible D gene TRBD2, 5 bases. Trimming stripped 0 bases from V and 7 bases from J, with 16 bases between. The CDR3 length is 16 residues. Germline V gene data show CDR1 as LGHNA and CDR2 as YSLEER. The CDR3 DNA reads as TGCGCCAGCAGCCAAGACCTACTAGGACTCCAAAATGAGCAGTTCTTC. The encoded protein is CASSQDLLGLQNEQFF.

V and J are TRBV6-2 or TRBV6-3 and TRBJ2-1, with 7 bases fitting TRBD2. Germline lookup yields CDR1 MNHEY and CDR2 SVGEGT. The CDR3 spans 17 residues. Trimming took 2 bases from V and 7 from J; bases not matched to a gene: 14. The DNA for the CDR3 is TGTGCCAGCAGTTACACCCCCCGGACTAGTTTAAAGAATGAGCAGTTCTTC. This sequence encodes CASSYTPRTSLKNEQFF.

The rearrangement links TRBV2 to TRBJ1-2, with 9 bases fitting TRBD1. This CDR3 spans 13 amino acids. Germline-derived CDR1 and CDR2 are SNHLY and FYNNEI. The V segment lost 7 bases and the J segment 7 bases; nucleotides outside the gene matches: 7. The CDR3 loop reads CASTTQGASGYTF. The CDR3 DNA follows: TGTGCCAGCACAACACAGGGGGCAAGTGGCTACACCTTC.

This rearrangement joins TRBV4-2 to TRBJ2-4, with TRBD2 matching over 8 bases. The junction had 8 bases not matched to a gene; V was cut back by 1 base and J by 3 bases. Germline CDR1 is LGHNA and CDR2 is YNFKEQ. This CDR3 comprises 17 residues. In DNA, the CDR3 is TGTGCCAGCAGCCAAGGTATCACTAGCGGAGACAAAAACATTCAGTACTTC. Translating it yields CASSQGITSGDKNIQYF.